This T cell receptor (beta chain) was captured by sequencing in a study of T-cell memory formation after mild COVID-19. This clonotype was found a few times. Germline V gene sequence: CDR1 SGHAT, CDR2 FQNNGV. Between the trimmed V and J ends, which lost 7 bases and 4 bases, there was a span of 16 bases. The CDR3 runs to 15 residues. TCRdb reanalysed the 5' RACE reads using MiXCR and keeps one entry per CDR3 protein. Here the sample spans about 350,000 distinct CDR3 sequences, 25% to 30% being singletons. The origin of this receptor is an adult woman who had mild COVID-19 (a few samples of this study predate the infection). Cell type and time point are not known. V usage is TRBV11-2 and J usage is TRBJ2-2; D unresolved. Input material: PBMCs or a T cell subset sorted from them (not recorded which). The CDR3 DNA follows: TGTGCCAGCATCGAGCTCGGTGCCCGCACCGGGGAGCTGTTTTTT. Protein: CASIELGARTGELFF. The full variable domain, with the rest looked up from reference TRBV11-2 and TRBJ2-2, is EAGVAQSPRYKIIEKRQSVAFWCNPISGHATLYWYQQILGQGPKLLIQFQNNGVVDDSQLPKDRFSAERLKGVDSTLKIQPAKLEDSAVYLCASIELGARTGELFFGEGSRLTVL.